This T cell receptor (beta chain) stems from a study of T cell changes during pregnancy in multiple sclerosis. Germline V CDR1 and CDR2: MNHEY, SMNVEV (reference sequence). V was cut by 2 bases and J by 2 bases, with 14 bases left in between. This CDR3 is built from 16 residues. The data were produced by immunoSEQ multiplex PCR, yet TCRdb's version contains in-frame clones alone and is incomplete. This repertoire shows 40,000 to 45,000 clones, more than 90% found once; its top ten account for 6% to 7%. This receptor was taken from a female donor with multiple sclerosis, enrolled in a pregnancy study. The rearrangement uses TRBV27 and TRBJ2-3; possible D gene TRBD1, 5 bases. Source: CD8+ T cells from peripheral blood mononuclear cells, taken in the third trimester of pregnancy. CDR3 amino acids: CASSLQGYETTDTQYF. The CDR3 DNA reads as TGTGCCAGCAGTTTACAGGGCTATGAGACCACAGATACGCAGTATTTT.